This T cell receptor (beta chain) was captured by sequencing in a study of T-cell reconstitution after alpha-beta-depleted transplantation in children. With V trimmed by 2 bases and J by 1 base, 9 bases remained unmatched. The CDR3 totals 17 residues. Germline CDR1 and CDR2: SGHDT and YYEEEE. This clonotype was detected only a few times. The library targeted TCRbeta and was prepared with unique molecular identifiers. Each CDR3 protein gets one entry after TCRdb re-called the PCR reads with MiXCR. The sample carries nearly 550,000 distinct CDR3 sequences, roughly 18% recorded once. This TCR was recovered from a human donor who donated a stem cell graft to a child with acute lymphoblastic leukemia. This specimen consisted of PBMCs from the stem cell graft donor, obtained from the stem cell graft. The chain employs TRBV5-6 and TRBJ2-3; 8 bases match TRBD2. The CDR3 bases are TGTGCCAGCAGCTTTGTACCGGGACTAGGGGGCACAGATACGCAGTATTTT. Its protein product is CASSFVPGLGGTDTQYF.